Listed below are T cell receptor beta chains from one sample, sequenced in a study of Ad26.COV2.S vaccination and SARS-CoV-2 variants. Sequenced by immunoSEQ multiplex PCR; TCRdb stores in-frame clones only, minus some. The sample lists 300,000 to 500,000 clones, approximately 90% seen once, with 3.5% in the top ten. Material: peripheral blood, obtained in a trial of Ad26.COV2.S vaccine versus placebo. Receptor source: a person between 18 and 65 years old who received the Ad26.COV2.S COVID-19 vaccine or a placebo. Both conserved end residues are part of each CDR3. The D gene is left open where the match is weak. Clone size, where shown, is once, few, many, or a class for clones that have expanded.

abundance	v_gene	d_gene	j_gene	CDR3aa	CDR3nt
few	TRBV19	TRBD1	TRBJ1-2	CASSIIWTFGRGNYGYTF	TGTGCCAGTAGTATTATTTGGACATTCGGCAGGGGGAACTATGGCTACACCTTC
.	TRBV7-2	.	TRBJ1-4	CASSLDGEKLFF	TGTGCCAGCAGCTTAGACGGCGAAAAACTGTTTTTT
.	TRBV27	TRBD1	TRBJ1-2	CASSWGQGIMYGYTF	TGTGCCAGCAGTTGGGGACAGGGGATAATGTATGGCTACACCTTC
.	TRBV2	.	TRBJ2-3	CASSGGFKYDTQYF	TGTGCCAGCAGTGGAGGTTTTAAGTACGATACGCAGTATTTT
once	TRBV6-2/TRBV6-3	TRBD1	TRBJ1-6	CASSPSRTGLNSPLHF	TGTGCCAGCAGTCCCTCCCGGACAGGGCTAAATTCACCCCTCCACTTT
.	TRBV4-1	.	TRBJ1-5	CASSQERNQPQHF	TGCGCCAGCAGCCAAGAACGCAATCAGCCCCAGCATTTT
.	TRBV3-1/TRBV3-2	.	TRBJ2-1	CASSQNIASRNEQFF	TGTGCCAGCAGCCAAAACATCGCTAGTCGCAATGAGCAGTTCTTC
.	TRBV10-3	.	TRBJ2-3	CAISASSDTQYF	TGTGCCATCAGTGCTAGTTCAGATACGCAGTATTTT
.	TRBV5-4	TRBD1	TRBJ1-1	CASSPDRGHSEAFF	TGTGCCAGCAGCCCCGACAGGGGGCATTCTGAAGCTTTCTTT
once	TRBV10-2	TRBD1	TRBJ1-2	CASSARHSGTGARRYGYTF	TGCGCCAGCAGTGCCCGGCACTCCGGGACAGGAGCCCGGCGCTATGGCTACACCTTC
.	TRBV3-1/TRBV3-2	.	TRBJ1-4	CASSQAPGAGEKLFF	TGTGCCAGCAGCCAAGCTCCAGGGGCGGGTGAAAAACTGTTTTTT
.	TRBV5-4	.	TRBJ2-3	CASSSARAPGDTQYF	TGTGCCAGCAGCTCTGCTCGGGCCCCAGGGGATACGCAGTATTTT
.	TRBV7-2	.	TRBJ2-7	CASSLAFAGPSYEQYF	TGTGCCAGCAGCTTAGCGTTCGCGGGGCCCTCCTACGAGCAGTACTTC
once	TRBV4-1	TRBD1	TRBJ2-2	CASSYRGPPNTGELFF	TGCGCCAGCAGCTACAGGGGGCCCCCGAACACCGGGGAGCTGTTTTTT